The 12 T cell receptor beta chains in this list originate from one sample, sequenced in a study of a mutant IDH1 vaccine in newly diagnosed glioma. The method was immunoSEQ multiplex PCR; TCRdb's version includes in-frame clones alone and lacks a portion of them. The sample has 60,000 or so clones, about 88% seen once. The time point is: week 11, during vaccination. In every dose of vaccine, 300 ug of mutant IDH1 20-mer peptide was given alongside topical imiquimod. Their cognate antigens are unknown. The specimen comprised PBMCs, sampled from a glioma patient whose treatment included an IDH1 peptide vaccine. The receptors shown here come from a man in his forties with glioma.

V and J are TRBV6-5 and TRBJ2-6, with D unresolved. The V gene lost 0 bases and the J gene lost 2 bases, with 8 bases spanning the gap. CDR3 length: 16 amino acids. Germline V lookup: CDR1 MNHEY, CDR2 SVGAGI. CDR3 loop: CASSYSGVTGANVLTF. Here the CDR3 DNA reads TGTGCCAGCAGTTACTCTGGGGTGACTGGGGCCAACGTCCTGACTTTC.

This clone was observed once. The chain employs TRBV7-9 and TRBJ1-1; a weak D match, TRBD1 (5 bases). Trimming took off 3 bases at V and 4 bases at J, with 15 bases between the two ends. This CDR3 spans 15 amino acids. Germline lookup yields CDR1 SEHNR and CDR2 FQNEAQ (reference sequence). The CDR3: CASSLESQVSTEAFF. In DNA, the CDR3 is TGTGCCAGCAGCTTGGAGTCACAGGTGAGCACTGAAGCTTTCTTT.

This rearrangement joins TRBV4-3 to TRBJ2-2; 12 nucleotides line up with TRBD2. Trimming cost V 5 bases and J 10 bases; bases outside gene matches: 11. This CDR3 comprises 16 residues. Germline values: CDR1 LGHNA, CDR2 YSLEER. CDR3 sequence reads: CASSSQLAGGLVELFF. For the CDR3, the DNA is TGCGCCAGCAGCTCCCAACTAGCGGGAGGATTAGTGGAGCTGTTTTTT.

V is TRBV20-1 and J is TRBJ2-5; possible D gene TRBD2, 5 bases. The CDR3 length is 11 residues. Germline CDR1 is DFQATT and CDR2 is SNEGSKA (reference sequence). V lost 8 bases and J lost 5, with 12 bases in between. The CDR3 protein is CSTAGRETQYF. DNA for the CDR3: TGCAGTACCGCGGGCCGGGAGACCCAGTACTTC.

The chain links TRBV6-4 to TRBJ2-1; 10 bases match TRBD2. The J segment lost 8 bases and the V segment lost 1 base, leaving 5 bases of the junction unmatched. Germline V CDR1 and CDR2: MRHNA, SNTAGT. The CDR3 sequence is 15 residues long. CDR3 protein: CASSDFTSGMDEQFF. CDR3 nucleotide sequence: TGTGCCAGCAGTGACTTCACTAGCGGGATGGATGAGCAGTTCTTC.

A word on this clone: A read error may produce the germline difference seen at one junction end. The J gene is TRBJ2-2, the V gene TRBV7-7; D might be TRBD1 (6 bases). Germline lookup yields CDR1 SSHAT and CDR2 FNYEAQ (reference sequence). The CDR3 totals 14 residues. The chain's CDR3 is CASSLSGGGGELFF. CDR3 nucleotides: TGTGCTAGCAGCTTAAGTGGGGGCGGCGGGGAGCTGTTTTTT.

The chain employs TRBV6-1 and TRBJ1-2, with 10 bases that match TRBD1. This CDR3 has 13 residues. V shed 6 bases and J 6 bases; nucleotides not matched to a gene: 4. The V gene's germline CDR1 is MNHNS and CDR2 SASEGT. In DNA, the CDR3 is TGTGCCAGCAGGGGACAGGGGTTCGATGGCTACACCTTC. This encodes CASRGQGFDGYTF.

The chain carries TRBV5-5 and TRBJ2-1, with D possibly called TRBD1 or TRBD2 (5 bases each). V gave up 3 bases and J gave up 1 base, with 17 bases separating them. Germline CDR1 SGHKS, CDR2 YYEKEE (reference sequence). The CDR3 extends over 17 amino acids. CDR3 DNA sequence: TGTGCCAGCAGCTGGAAATTCGTTGGGGGTTCCTACAATGAGCAGTTCTTC. Its protein is CASSWKFVGGSYNEQFF. The full variable domain, with the rest looked up from reference TRBV5-5 and TRBJ2-1, is DAGVTQSPTHLIKTRGQQVTLRCSPISGHKSVSWYQQVLGQGPQFIFQYYEKEERGRGNFPDRFSARQFPNYSSELNVNALLLGDSALYLCASSWKFVGGSYNEQFFGPGTRLTVL.

The chain links TRBV6-5 to TRBJ1-1, with D tentatively TRBD1 (5 bases). Per germline, CDR1 MNHEY and CDR2 SVGAGI. V lost 4 bases, J lost 0 bases, and 12 bases lay in between. The CDR3 has 15 residues. CDR3 protein: CASSSDPGVNTEAFF. The CDR3 DNA follows: TGTGCCAGCAGTTCGGACCCGGGGGTGAACACTGAAGCTTTCTTT.

The chain employs TRBV27 and TRBJ1-1; D gene ambiguous. The CDR3 spans 16 residues. The germline V gene encodes CDR1 MNHEY and CDR2 SMNVEV (reference sequence). With 3 bases removed from V and 1 base from J, the gap between germline ends came to 15 bases. CDR3 sequence: CASSFSVGPGNTEAFF. DNA of the CDR3: TGTGCCAGCAGTTTCTCTGTCGGGCCGGGGAACACTGAAGCTTTCTTT.

This clone occurred a few times. J is TRBJ2-1 and V is TRBV15, with D possibly matching TRBD1 (5 bases). Trimming pared 5 bases from V and 1 base from J, leaving 9 bases between. The CDR3 has 14 amino acids. Germline CDR1 reads LNHNV; CDR2 reads YYDKDF (reference sequence). The DNA of the CDR3 is TGTGCCACCAGCGGCGACAGTTCCTACAATGAGCAGTTCTTC. Translating it yields CATSGDSSYNEQFF.

The chain carries TRBV11-2 and TRBJ2-3, with 7 nucleotides matching TRBD1. Unmatched junction bases numbered 6, after V lost 6 bases and J lost 0 bases. The length of the CDR3 is 15 residues. Looked up from germline, CDR1 is SGHAT and CDR2 is FQNNGV. The CDR3 loop is CASSLTGSSTDTQYF. The CDR3 nucleotides read TGTGCCAGCAGTTTGACAGGGTCTAGCACAGATACGCAGTATTTT.